This T cell receptor beta chain was recorded in a study of cytomegalovirus exposure and HLA in healthy donors. Overall study: Clustering assigned about 76% of the 350 to 400 genotyped donors to the Caucasian-associated ancestry cluster.

Regarding the study as a whole: As a later analysis showed, a missense DCLRE1C variant was linked to trimming of TCR beta V- and J-genes. What a later analysis showed was that several of the most significant clusters appeared linked to common viral pathogens.

As for this clone: Its antigen is currently unknown.

The study ran its PCR with 60 Vbeta and 13 Jbeta primers. The protocol was immunoSEQ multiplex PCR, while the TCRdb copy is restricted to in-frame clones and leaves out a portion. In the table there are about 180,000 clones, about four fifths of which are singletons. Whereas donors were nominally healthy upon sampling, unrecorded immune exposures were probable. The germline V and J ends were trimmed by 2 bases and 0 bases, with 5 bases remaining between them. Germline V gives CDR1 MNHEY, CDR2 SVGAGI. The CDR3 has 15 residues. This rearrangement joins TRBV6-5 to TRBJ2-6; no clear D gene. This sequence originates from a male donor in good health and CMV-seronegative. The sample was PBMCs. The CDR3 here is CASSYGHSGANVLTF. The DNA for the CDR3 is TGTGCCAGCAGTTACGGCCACTCTGGGGCCAACGTCCTGACTTTC.